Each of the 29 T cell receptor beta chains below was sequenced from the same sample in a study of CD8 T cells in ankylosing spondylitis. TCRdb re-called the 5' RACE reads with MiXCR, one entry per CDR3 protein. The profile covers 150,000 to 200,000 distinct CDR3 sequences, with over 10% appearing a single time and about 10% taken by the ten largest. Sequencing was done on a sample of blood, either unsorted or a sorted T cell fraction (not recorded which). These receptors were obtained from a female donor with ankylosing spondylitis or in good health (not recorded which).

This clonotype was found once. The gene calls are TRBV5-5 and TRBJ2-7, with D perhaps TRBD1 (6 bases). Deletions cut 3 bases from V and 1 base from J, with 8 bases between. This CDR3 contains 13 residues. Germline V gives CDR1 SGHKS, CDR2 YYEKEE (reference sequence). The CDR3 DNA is TGTGCCAGCAGCTGGGGGCCTTCCTACGAGCAGTACTTC. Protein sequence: CASSWGPSYEQYF.

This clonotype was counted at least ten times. CDR3 nucleotides: TGTGCCAGCAGCCAAGGCCCGCTTCTAACCGGCTACGAGCAGTACTTC. Protein product: CASSQGPLLTGYEQYF. The chain joins TRBV4-2 to TRBJ2-7; no definite D call. This CDR3 region has 16 residues. Deletions cut 1 base from V and 3 bases from J, with 16 bases between. Germline values: CDR1 LGHNA, CDR2 YNFKEQ.

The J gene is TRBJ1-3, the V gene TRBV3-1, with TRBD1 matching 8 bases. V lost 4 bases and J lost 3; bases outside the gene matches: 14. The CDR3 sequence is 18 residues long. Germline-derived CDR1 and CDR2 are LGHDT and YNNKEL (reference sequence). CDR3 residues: CASSRHGDRGKSGNTIYF. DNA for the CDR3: TGTGCCAGCAGCCGACACGGAGACAGGGGAAAAAGTGGAAACACCATATATTTT. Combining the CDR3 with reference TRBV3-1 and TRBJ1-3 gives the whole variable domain DTAVSQTPKYLVTQMGNDKSIKCEQNLGHDTMYWYKQDSKKFLKIMFSYNNKELIINETVPNRFSPKSPDKAHLNLHINSLELGDSAVYFCASSRHGDRGKSGNTIYFGEGSWLTVV.

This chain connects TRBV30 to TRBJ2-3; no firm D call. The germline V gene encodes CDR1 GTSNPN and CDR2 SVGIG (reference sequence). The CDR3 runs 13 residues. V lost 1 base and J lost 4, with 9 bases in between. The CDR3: CAWSGAGADTQYF. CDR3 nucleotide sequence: TGTGCCTGGAGTGGCGCTGGGGCAGATACGCAGTATTTT.

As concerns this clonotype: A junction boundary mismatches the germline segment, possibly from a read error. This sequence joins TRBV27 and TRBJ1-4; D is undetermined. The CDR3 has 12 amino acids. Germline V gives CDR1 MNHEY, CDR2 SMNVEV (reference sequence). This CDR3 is CASRGVNEKLIF. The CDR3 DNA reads TGTGCCAGCAGGGGAGTCAATGAAAAACTGATTTTT.

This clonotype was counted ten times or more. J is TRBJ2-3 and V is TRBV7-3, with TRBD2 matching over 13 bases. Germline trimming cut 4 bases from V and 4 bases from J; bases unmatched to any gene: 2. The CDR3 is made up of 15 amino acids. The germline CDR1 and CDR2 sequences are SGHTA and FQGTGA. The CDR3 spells CASSSLAGGPDTQYF. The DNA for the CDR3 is TGTGCCAGCAGCTCACTAGCGGGAGGGCCAGATACGCAGTATTTT.

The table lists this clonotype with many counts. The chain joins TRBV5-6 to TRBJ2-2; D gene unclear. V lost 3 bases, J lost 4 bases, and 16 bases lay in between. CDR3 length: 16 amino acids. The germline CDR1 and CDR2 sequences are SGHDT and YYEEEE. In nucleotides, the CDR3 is TGTGCCAGCAGCTCTAGGATCAAAGAGATCACCGGGGAGCTGTTTTTT. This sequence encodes CASSSRIKEITGELFF.

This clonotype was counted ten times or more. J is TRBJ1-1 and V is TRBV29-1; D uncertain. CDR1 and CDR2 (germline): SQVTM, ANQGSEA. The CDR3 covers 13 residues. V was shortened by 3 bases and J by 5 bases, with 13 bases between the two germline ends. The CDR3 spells CSVESEGGTEAFF. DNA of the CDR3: TGCAGCGTTGAGAGCGAGGGTGGGACTGAAGCTTTCTTT.

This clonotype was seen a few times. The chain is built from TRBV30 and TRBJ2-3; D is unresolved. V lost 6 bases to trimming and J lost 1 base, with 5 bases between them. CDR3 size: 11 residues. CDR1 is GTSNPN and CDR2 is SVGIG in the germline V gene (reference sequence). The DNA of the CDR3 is TGTGCCTGTGCCCGCACAGATACGCAGTATTTT. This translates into CACARTDTQYF.

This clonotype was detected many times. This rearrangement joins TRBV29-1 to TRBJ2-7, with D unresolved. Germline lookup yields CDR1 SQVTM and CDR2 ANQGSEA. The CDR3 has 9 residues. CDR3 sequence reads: CSGIYEQYF. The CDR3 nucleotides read TGCAGTGGGATTTACGAGCAGTACTTC.

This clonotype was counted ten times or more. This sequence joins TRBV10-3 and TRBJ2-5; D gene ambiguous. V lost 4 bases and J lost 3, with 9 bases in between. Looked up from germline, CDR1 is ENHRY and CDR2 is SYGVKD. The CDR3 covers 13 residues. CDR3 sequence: CAISAVGKETQYF. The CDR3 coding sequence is TGTGCCATCAGTGCAGTAGGGAAAGAGACCCAGTACTTC.

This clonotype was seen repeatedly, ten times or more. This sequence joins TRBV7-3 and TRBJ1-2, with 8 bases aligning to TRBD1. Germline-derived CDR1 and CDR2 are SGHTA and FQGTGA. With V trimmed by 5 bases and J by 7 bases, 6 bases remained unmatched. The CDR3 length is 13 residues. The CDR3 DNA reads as TGTGCCAGCAGCCCCGGACAGGGCTTTGGCTACACCTTC. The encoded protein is CASSPGQGFGYTF.

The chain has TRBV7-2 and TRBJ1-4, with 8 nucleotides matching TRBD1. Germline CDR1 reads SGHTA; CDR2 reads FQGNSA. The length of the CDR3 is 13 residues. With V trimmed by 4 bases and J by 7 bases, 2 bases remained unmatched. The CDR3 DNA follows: TGTGCCAGCAGCTCAGGACAGGGTGAAAAACTGTTTTTT. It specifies CASSSGQGEKLFF.

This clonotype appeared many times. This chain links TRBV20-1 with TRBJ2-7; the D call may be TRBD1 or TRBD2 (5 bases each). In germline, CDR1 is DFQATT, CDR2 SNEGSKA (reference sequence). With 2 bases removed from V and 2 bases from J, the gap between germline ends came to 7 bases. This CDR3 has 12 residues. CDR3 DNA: TGCAGTGCTAGATGGGACCCCTACGAGCAGTACTTC. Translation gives CSARWDPYEQYF.

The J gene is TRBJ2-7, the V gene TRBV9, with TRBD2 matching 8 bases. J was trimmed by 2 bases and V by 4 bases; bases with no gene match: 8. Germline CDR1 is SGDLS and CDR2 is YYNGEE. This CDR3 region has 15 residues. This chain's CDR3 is CASSRSGRGTYEQYF. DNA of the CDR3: TGTGCCAGCAGCAGAAGCGGGAGAGGAACCTACGAGCAGTACTTC. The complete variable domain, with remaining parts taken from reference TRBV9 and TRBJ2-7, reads DSGVTQTPKHLITATGQRVTLRCSPRSGDLSVYWYQQSLDQGLQFLIQYYNGEERAKGNILERFSAQQFPDLHSELNLSSLELGDSALYFCASSRSGRGTYEQYFGPGTRLTVT.

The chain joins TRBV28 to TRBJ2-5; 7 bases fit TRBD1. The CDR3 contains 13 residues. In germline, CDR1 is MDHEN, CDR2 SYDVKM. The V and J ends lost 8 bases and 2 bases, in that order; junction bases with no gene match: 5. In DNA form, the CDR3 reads TGTGCCAGCCAAGCAGGGGGACAAGAGACCCAGTACTTC. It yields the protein CASQAGGQETQYF. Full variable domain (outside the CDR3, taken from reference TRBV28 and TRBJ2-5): DVKVTQSSRYLVKRTGEKVFLECVQDMDHENMFWYRQDPGLGLRLIYFSYDVKMKEKGDIPEGYSVSREKKERFSLILESASTNQTSMYLCASQAGGQETQYFGPGTRLLVL.

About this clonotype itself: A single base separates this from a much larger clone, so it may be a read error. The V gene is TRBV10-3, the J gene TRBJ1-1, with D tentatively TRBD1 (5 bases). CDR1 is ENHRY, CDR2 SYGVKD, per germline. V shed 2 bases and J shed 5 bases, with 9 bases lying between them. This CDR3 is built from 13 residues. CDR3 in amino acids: CAISERGGTEAFF. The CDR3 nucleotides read TGTGCCATCAGTGAGAGGGGAGGAACTGAAGCTTTCTTT.

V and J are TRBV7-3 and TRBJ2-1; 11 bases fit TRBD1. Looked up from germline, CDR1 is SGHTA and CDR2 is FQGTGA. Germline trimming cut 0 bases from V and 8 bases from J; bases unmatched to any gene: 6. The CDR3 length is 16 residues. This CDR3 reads CASSLTRGTGGHEQFF. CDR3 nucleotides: TGTGCCAGCAGCTTAACGCGAGGGACAGGGGGACATGAGCAGTTCTTC.

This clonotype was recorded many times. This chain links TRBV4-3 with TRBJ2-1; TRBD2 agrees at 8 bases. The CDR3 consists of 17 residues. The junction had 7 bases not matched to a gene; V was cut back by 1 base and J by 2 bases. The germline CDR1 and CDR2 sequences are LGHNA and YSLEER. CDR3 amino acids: CASSQGDSGATYNEQFF. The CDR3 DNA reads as TGCGCCAGCAGCCAAGGTGATAGCGGGGCCACCTACAATGAGCAGTTCTTC.

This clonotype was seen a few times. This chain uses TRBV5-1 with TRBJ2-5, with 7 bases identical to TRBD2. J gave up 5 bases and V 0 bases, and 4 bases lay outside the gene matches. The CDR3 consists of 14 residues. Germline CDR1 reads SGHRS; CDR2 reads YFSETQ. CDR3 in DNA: TGCGCCAGCAGCTTGGGCGGGGGTTTTGAGACCCAGTACTTC. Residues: CASSLGGGFETQYF.

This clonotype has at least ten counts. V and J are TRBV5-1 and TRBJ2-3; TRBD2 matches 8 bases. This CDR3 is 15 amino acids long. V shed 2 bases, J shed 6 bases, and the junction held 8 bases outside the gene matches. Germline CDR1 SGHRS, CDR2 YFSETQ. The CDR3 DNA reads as TGCGCCAGCAGCTTTGGACGGGAGGGCCCCGATACGCAGTATTTT. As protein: CASSFGREGPDTQYF.

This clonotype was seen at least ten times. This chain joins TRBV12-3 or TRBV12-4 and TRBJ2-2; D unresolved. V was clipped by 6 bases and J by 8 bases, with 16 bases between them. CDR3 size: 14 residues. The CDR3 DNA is TGTGCCAGCAGAAATAGTGACTCGCGGGGGGAGCTGTTTTTT. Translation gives CASRNSDSRGELFF.

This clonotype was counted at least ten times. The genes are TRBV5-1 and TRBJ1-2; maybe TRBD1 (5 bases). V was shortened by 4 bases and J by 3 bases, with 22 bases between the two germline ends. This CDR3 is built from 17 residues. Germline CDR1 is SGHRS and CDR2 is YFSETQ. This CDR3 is CASSRGGTADPDYGYTF. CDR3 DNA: TGCGCCAGCAGCAGGGGTGGGACGGCGGATCCGGACTATGGCTACACCTTC.

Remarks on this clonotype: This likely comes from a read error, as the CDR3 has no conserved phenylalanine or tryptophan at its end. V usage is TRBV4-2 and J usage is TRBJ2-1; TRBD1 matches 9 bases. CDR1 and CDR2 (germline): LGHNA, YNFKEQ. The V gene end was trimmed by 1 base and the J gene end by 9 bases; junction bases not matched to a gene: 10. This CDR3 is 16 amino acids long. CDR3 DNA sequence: TGTGCCAGCAGCCAAGGCGGGACAGGGTTTAAGGGTGAGCAGTTCCTC. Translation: CASSQGGTGFKGEQFL.

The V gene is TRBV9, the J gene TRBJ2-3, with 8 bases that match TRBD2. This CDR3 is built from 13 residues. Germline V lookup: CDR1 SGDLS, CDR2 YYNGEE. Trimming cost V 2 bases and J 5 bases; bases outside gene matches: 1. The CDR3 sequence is CASSVRGGDTQYF. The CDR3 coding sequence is TGTGCCAGCAGCGTCCGGGGGGGAGATACGCAGTATTTT.

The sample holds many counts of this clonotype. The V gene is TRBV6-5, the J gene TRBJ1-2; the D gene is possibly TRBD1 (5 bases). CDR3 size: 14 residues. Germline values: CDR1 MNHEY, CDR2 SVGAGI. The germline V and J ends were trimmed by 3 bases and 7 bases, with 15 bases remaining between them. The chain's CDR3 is CASSYSTDAGGYTF. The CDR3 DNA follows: TGTGCCAGCAGTTATTCGACAGACGCGGGTGGCTACACCTTC.

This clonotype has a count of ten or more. The chain's CDR3 is CASSPGTAGNSPLHF. DNA for the CDR3: TGTGCCAGCAGTCCGGGGACAGCAGGCAATTCACCCCTCCACTTT. The rearrangement uses TRBV6-1 and TRBJ1-6, with 7 bases fitting TRBD1. The junction had 8 bases not matched to a gene; V was cut back by 5 bases and J by 7 bases. Germline CDR1 reads MNHNS; CDR2 reads SASEGT. The CDR3 runs to 15 residues.

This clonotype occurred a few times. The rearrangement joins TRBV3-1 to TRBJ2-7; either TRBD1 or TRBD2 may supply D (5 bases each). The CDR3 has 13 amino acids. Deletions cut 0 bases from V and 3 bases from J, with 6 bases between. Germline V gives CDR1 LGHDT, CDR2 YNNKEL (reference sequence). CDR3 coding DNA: TGTGCCAGCAGCCAAGATGGGGGCTACGAGCAGTACTTC. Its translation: CASSQDGGYEQYF.

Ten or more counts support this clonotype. The CDR3 nucleotides are TGCGCCAGCAGCCTCACACCCGGACAGAATGAGCAGTTCTTC. Translated, it gives CASSLTPGQNEQFF. The chain is built from TRBV5-1 and TRBJ2-1; tentatively, D is TRBD1 (6 bases). Trimming shortened V by 4 bases and J by 7 bases, and 15 bases separated the two germline ends. The germline V gene has CDR1 SGHRS and CDR2 YFSETQ. The CDR3 extends over 14 amino acids. Complete variable domain (other parts from reference TRBV5-1 and TRBJ2-1): KAGVTQTPRYLIKTRGQQVTLSCSPISGHRSVSWYQQTPGQGLQFLFEYFSETQRNKGNFPGRFSGRQFSNSRSEMNVSTLELGDSALYLCASSLTPGQNEQFFGPGTRLTVL.